The entry below gives a single TCR beta chain sequence along with its context. Its specificity is not known. The record originates from a study of T cell responses to AZD1222 COVID-19 vaccine. Study findings and constraints: Nearly half of spike-specific TCRs reportedly go after variant regions that carry no mutations. Following two doses of AZD1222, Spike-specific TCR breadth and depth rose. The donors showed a predominance of white British ancestry and of females, with possible underestimation of clonal diversity.

Second doses that came at about 4 or about 12 weeks were put together. Germline CDR1 reads KGHSH; CDR2 reads LQKENI. Trimming at V came to 3 bases and at J to 0 bases, leaving 3 bases not matched to a gene. This CDR3 has 15 residues. The assay was immunoSEQ multiplex PCR, and TCRdb's table has in-frame clones only and misses some. The table has 120,000 or so clones, approximately 80% seen once; the top ten hold about 28%. This material consisted of peripheral blood, taken 28 days after the second AZD1222 dose. The receptor was isolated from an adult who received the AZD1222 COVID-19 vaccine. The chain links TRBV18 to TRBJ2-7; TRBD1 matches at 9 bases. This CDR3 reads CASSPPGQGSYEQYF. The CDR3 DNA follows: TGTGCCAGCTCACCTCCGGGACAGGGCTCCTACGAGCAGTACTTC.